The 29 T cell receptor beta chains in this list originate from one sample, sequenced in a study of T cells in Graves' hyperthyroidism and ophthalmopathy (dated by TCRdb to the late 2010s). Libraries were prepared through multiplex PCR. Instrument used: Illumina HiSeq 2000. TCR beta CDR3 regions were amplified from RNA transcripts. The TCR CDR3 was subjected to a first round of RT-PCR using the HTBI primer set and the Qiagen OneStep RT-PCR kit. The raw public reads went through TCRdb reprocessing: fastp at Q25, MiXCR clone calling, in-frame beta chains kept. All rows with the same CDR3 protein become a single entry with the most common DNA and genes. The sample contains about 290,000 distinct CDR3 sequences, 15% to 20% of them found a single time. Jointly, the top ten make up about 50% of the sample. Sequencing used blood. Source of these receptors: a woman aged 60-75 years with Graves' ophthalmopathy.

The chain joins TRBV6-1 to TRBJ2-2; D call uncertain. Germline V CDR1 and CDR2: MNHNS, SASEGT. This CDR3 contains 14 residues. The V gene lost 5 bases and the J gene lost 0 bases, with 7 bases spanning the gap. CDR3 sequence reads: CASSYQANTGELFF. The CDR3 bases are TGTGCCAGCAGTTATCAGGCGAACACCGGGGAGCTGTTTTTT.

For the CDR3, the DNA is TGCGCCAGCAGCTGGGAATGGGGGGGGTTCCGCTCTGGGGCCAACGTCCTGACTTTC. Its translation: CASSWEWGGFRSGANVLTF. The V gene is TRBV5-1, the J gene TRBJ2-6; 7 bases line up with TRBD2. This CDR3 is 19 amino acids long. Looked up from germline, CDR1 is SGHRS and CDR2 is YFSETQ. Trimming took 3 bases from V and 0 from J; bases not matched to a gene: 12.

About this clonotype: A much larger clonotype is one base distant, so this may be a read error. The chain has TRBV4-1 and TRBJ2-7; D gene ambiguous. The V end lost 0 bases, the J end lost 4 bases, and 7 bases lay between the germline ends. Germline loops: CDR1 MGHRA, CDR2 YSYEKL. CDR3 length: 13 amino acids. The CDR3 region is CASSQDYVYEQYF. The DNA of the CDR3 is TGCGCCAGCAGCCAAGATTATGTATACGAGCAGTACTTC.

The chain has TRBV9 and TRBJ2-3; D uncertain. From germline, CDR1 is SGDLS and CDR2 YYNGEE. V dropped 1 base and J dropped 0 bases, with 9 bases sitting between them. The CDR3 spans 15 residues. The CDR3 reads CASSVLAVSTDTQYF. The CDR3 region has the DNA TGTGCCAGCAGCGTATTGGCGGTCAGCACAGATACGCAGTATTTT.

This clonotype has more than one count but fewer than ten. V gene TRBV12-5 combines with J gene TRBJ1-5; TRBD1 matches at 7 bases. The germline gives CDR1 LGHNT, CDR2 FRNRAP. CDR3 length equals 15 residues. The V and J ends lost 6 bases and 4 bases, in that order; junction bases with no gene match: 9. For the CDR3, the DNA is TGTGCTAGTGGCCCCACAGGGGTCGGGAATCAGCCCCAGCATTTT. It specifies CASGPTGVGNQPQHF. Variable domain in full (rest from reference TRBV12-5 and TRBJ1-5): DARVTQTPRHKVTEMGQEVTMRCQPILGHNTVFWYRQTMMQGLELLAYFRNRAPLDDSGMPKDRFSAEMPDATLATLKIQPSEPRDSAVYFCASGPTGVGNQPQHFGDGTRLSIL.

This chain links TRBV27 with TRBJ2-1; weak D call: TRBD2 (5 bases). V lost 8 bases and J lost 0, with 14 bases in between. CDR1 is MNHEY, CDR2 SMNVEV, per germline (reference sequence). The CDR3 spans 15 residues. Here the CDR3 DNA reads TGTGCCAGCCGCTCCTACGAGGGCTCCTACAATGAGCAGTTCTTC. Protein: CASRSYEGSYNEQFF.

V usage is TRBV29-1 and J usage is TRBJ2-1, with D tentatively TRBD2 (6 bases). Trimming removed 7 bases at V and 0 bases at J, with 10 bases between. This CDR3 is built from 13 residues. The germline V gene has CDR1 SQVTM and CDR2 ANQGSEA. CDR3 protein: CSAADYSYNEQFF. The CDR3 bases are TGCAGCGCCGCGGACTACTCCTACAATGAGCAGTTCTTC.

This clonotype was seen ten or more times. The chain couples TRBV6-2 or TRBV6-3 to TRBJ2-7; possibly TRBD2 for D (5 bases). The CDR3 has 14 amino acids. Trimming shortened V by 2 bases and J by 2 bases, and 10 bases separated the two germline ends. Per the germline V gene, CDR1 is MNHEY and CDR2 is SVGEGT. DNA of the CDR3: TGTGCCAGCAGTTACGAGGGTCCAACCTACGAGCAGTACTTC. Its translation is CASSYEGPTYEQYF.

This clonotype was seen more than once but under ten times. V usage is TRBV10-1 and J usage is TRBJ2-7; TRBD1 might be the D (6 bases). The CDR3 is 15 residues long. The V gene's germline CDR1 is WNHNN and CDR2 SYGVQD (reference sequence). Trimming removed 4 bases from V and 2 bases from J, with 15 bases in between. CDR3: CASSADSTGTYEQYF. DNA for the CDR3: TGCGCCAGCAGTGCAGACAGCACAGGGACCTACGAGCAGTACTTC.

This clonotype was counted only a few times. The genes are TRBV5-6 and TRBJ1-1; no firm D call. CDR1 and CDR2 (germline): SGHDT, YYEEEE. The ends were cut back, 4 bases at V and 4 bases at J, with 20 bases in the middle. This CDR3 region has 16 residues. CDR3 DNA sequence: TGTGCCAGCAGCAAGTTGTTTCCAGCAATTACCACTGAAGCTTTCTTT. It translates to CASSKLFPAITTEAFF.

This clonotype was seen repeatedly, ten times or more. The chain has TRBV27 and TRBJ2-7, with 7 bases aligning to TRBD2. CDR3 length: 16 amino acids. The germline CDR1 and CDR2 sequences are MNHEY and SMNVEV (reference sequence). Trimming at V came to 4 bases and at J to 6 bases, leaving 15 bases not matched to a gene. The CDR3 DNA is TGTGCCAGCAGTTCGTCGGCGGGAGAGTTTTTCCCCGAGCAGTACTTC. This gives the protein CASSSSAGEFFPEQYF.

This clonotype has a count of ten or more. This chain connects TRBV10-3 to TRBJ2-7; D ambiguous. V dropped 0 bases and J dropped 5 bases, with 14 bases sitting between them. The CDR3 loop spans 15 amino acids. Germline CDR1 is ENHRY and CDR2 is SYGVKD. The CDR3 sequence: CAISESSYKTDEQYF. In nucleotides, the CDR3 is TGTGCCATCAGTGAGTCCTCTTACAAAACCGACGAGCAGTACTTC.

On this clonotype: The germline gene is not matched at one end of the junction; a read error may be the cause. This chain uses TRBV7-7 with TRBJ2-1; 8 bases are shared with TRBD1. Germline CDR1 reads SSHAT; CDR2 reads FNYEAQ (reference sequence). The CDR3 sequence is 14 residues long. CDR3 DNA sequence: TGTGCTAGCAGCCTCGGGACAGGAGGTAATGAGCAGTTCTTC. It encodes CASSLGTGGNEQFF.

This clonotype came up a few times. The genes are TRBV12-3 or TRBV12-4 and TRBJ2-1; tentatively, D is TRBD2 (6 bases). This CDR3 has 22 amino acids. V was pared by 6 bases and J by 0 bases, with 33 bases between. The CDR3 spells CASRGRMVAEILTASSYNEQFF. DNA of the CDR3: TGTGCCAGCAGGGGGAGAATGGTAGCGGAAATCCTGACTGCAAGCTCCTACAATGAGCAGTTCTTC.

In nucleotides, the CDR3 is TGTGCCAGCAGCTTGGTGTCGGCAGATACGCAGTATTTT. Translated: CASSLVSADTQYF. The chain has TRBV5-6 and TRBJ2-3, with D unclear. There are 13 residues in the CDR3. The germline V gene encodes CDR1 SGHDT and CDR2 YYEEEE. Trimming shortened V by 0 bases and J by 4 bases, and 6 bases separated the two germline ends. The complete variable domain, with remaining parts taken from reference TRBV5-6 and TRBJ2-3, reads DAGVTQSPTHLIKTRGQQVTLRCSPKSGHDTVSWYQQALGQGPQFIFQYYEEEERQRGNFPDRFSGHQFPNYSSELNVNALLLGDSALYLCASSLVSADTQYFGPGTRLTVL.

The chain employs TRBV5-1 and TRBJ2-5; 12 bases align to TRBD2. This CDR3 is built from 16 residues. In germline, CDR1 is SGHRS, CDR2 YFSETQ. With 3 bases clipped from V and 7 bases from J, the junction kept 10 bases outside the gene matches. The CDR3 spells CASSSGLAGQPGTQYF. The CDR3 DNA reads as TGCGCCAGCAGCTCAGGACTAGCGGGACAGCCAGGGACCCAGTACTTC.

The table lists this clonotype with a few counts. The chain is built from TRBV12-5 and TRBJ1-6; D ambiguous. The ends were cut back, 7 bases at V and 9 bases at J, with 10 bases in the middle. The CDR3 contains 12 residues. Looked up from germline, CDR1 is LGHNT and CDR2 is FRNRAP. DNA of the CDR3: TGTGCTAGTGCCCGGGAGTCTTCACCCCTCCACTTT. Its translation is CASARESSPLHF.

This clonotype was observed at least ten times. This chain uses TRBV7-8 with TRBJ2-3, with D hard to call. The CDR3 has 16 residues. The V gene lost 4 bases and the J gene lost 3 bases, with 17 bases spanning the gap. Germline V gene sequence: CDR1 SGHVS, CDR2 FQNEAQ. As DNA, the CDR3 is TGTGCCAGCAGCTCGGATTTCGGGCTTCGTACAGATACGCAGTATTTT. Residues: CASSSDFGLRTDTQYF.

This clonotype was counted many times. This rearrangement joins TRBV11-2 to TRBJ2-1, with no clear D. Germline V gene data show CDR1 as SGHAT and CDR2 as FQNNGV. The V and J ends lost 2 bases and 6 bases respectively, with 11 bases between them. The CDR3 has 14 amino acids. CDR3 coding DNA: TGTGCCAGCAGCTTATCGGTGGTGGGCAATGAGCAGTTCTTC. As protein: CASSLSVVGNEQFF.

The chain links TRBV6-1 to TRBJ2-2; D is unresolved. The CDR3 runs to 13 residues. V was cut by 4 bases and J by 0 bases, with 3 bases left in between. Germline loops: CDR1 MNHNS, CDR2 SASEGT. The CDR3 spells CASSGPNTGELFF. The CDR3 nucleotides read TGTGCCAGCAGTGGACCGAACACCGGGGAGCTGTTTTTT.

In DNA form, the CDR3 reads TGTGCCAGCACGGACAGGGGCGATCAGCCCCAGCATTTT. It is translated as CASTDRGDQPQHF. The genes are TRBV6-1 and TRBJ1-5, with TRBD1 matching over 9 bases. The CDR3 is 13 amino acids. Germline CDR1 and CDR2: MNHNS and SASEGT. Losses at the gene ends were 7 bases for V and 5 bases for J; bases not matched to a gene: 3.

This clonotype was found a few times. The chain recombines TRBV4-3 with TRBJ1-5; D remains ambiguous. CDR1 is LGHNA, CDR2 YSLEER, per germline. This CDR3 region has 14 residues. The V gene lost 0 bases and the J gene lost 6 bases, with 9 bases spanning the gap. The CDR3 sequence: CASSQDREVQPQHF. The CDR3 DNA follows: TGCGCCAGCAGCCAAGATAGGGAGGTTCAGCCCCAGCATTTT.

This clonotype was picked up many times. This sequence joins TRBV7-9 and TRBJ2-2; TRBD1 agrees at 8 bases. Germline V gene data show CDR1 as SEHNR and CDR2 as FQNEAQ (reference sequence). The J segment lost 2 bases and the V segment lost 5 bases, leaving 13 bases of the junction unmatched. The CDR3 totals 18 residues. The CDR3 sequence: CASSKDRELTLNTGELFF. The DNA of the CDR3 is TGTGCCAGCAGCAAGGACAGGGAATTAACCTTAAACACCGGGGAGCTGTTTTTT.

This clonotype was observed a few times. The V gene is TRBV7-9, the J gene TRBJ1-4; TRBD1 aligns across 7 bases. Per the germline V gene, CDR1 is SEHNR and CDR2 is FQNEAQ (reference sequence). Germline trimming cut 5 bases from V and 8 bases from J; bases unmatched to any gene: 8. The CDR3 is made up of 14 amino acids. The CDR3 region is CASSGTRDSEKLFF. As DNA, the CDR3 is TGTGCCAGCAGCGGCACGAGGGACAGCGAAAAACTGTTTTTT.

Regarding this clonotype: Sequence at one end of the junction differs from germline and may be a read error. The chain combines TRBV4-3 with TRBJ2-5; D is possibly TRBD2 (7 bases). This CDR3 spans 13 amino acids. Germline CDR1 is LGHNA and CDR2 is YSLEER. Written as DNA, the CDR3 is TGCGCCAGCAGCCCGCGGGGGCAAGAGACCCTGTACTTC. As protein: CASSPRGQETLYF.

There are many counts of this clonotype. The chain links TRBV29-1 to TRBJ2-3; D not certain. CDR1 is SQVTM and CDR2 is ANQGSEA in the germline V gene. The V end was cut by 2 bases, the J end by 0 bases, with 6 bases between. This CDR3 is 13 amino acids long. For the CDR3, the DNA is TGCAGCGTTGAAACTGACAGCACAGATACGCAGTATTTT. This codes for CSVETDSTDTQYF.

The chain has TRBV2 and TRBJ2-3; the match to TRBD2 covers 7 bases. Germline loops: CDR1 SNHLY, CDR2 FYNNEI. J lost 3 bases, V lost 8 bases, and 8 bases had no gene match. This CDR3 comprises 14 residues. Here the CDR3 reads CASLERGWTDTQYF. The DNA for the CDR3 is TGTGCCAGCCTAGAGCGGGGCTGGACAGATACGCAGTATTTT.

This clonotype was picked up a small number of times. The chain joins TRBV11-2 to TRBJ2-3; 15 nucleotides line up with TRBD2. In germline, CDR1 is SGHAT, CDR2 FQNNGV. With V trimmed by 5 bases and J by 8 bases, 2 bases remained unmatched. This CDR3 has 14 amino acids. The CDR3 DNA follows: TGTGCCAGCAGCGTGGGACTAGCGGGAGGTACGCAGTATTTT. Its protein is CASSVGLAGGTQYF.

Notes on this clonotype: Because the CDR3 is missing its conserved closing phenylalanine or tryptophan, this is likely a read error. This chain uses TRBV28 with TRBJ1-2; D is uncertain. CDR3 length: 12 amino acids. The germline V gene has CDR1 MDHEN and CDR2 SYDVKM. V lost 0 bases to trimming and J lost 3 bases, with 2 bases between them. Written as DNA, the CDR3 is TGTGCCAGCAGTTTATGGGACTATGGCTACACCCTC. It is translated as CASSLWDYGYTL.